This T cell receptor (beta chain) was sequenced in a study of CD8+ T cells in alopecia areata. Sequencing templates came from extracted RNA that was reverse transcribed into cDNA. Here immunoSEQ multiplex PCR was the method, and the copy in TCRdb shows in-frame clones only, minus some. The sample records approximately 140,000 clones, approximately 80% being singletons. Treatment described: oral pan-JAK inhibitor, 5-10 mg twice daily. Alopecia areata patients provided lesional scalp punch biopsies and peripheral blood, both collected for the study. Trimming removed 6 bases from V and 6 bases from J, with 5 bases in between. The CDR3 is 11 residues long. CDR1 is MNHEY, CDR2 SVGAGI, per germline.

The input for sequencing was CD8+ T cells sorted from blood, taken at week 4, from a patient treated with tofacitinib. This sequence originates from a human donor with alopecia areata. The rearrangement links TRBV6-5 to TRBJ2-2; D unclear. The CDR3 DNA reads as TGTGCCAGCAGCCCATCCGGGGAGCTGTTTTTT. Protein: CASSPSGELFF.